This T cell receptor (beta chain) came from a study of cytomegalovirus exposure and HLA in healthy donors. Findings and limits, study-wide: In vitro testing confirmed three CMV-associated chains as specific for CMV antigens. An observed cluster of highly shared sequence variants was recorded as a likely sequencing artifact.

PCR employed 60 Vbeta and 13 Jbeta primers. Repertoires were generated with immunoSEQ multiplex PCR, while TCRdb's copy carries only in-frame clones and drops some. The table includes 100,000 to 120,000 clones, around 86% detected once. The germline V gene encodes CDR1 SNHLY and CDR2 FYNNEI. The CDR3 is 13 amino acids. V gave up 6 bases and J gave up 2 bases; unmatched junction bases: 0. On this clone: Its antigen is as yet unknown.

The chain carries TRBV2 and TRBJ2-7; 11 nucleotides align to TRBD1. The sequence was collected from a young man in good health and CMV-seropositive. The sequenced material came from PBMCs. CDR3 DNA sequence: TGTGCCAGCAGGGGACAGGGGGCCTACGAGCAGTACTTC. This gives the protein CASRGQGAYEQYF.